The next 20 T cell receptor beta chains were all read from a single sample in a study of T-cell reconstitution after alpha-beta-depleted transplantation in children. This sample's TCRbeta library carried unique molecular identifier barcodes. TCRdb processed the PCR reads anew with MiXCR; each CDR3 protein has one entry. The repertoire holds about 980,000 distinct CDR3 sequences, with 25% to 30% as singletons. Source: PBMCs, mostly from graft donor cells, taken 360 days after TCRalphabeta/CD19-depleted stem cell transplant. The receptors originated from a boy younger than two who had a stem cell transplant for SCID, so the T cells may come from the graft donor.

This clonotype was seen many times. In DNA form, the CDR3 reads TGTGCCAGCAGCCTAGGGGAATCCGGGGAGCTGTTTTTT. Amino acid sequence: CASSLGESGELFF. The genes are TRBV7-9 and TRBJ2-2, with D possibly TRBD1 on 5 matching bases. Germline V gene sequence: CDR1 SEHNR, CDR2 FQNEAQ (reference sequence). Trimming took off 5 bases at V and 6 bases at J, with 10 bases between the two ends. This CDR3 has 13 residues.

Concerning this clonotype itself: Given the absence of the conserved phenylalanine or tryptophan at the CDR3 end, a read error is likely. The CDR3 loop is CASSLGGGVGSSYNSPLHV. CDR3 DNA sequence: TGTGCCAGCAGTCTTGGTGGGGGGGTGGGGAGCTCCTATAATTCACCCCTCCACGTT. This chain uses TRBV27 with TRBJ1-6, with a weak D call TRBD1 (5 bases). Germline CDR1 and CDR2: MNHEY and SMNVEV (reference sequence). Trimming cost V 5 bases and J 0 bases, with 20 bases left between them. The CDR3 runs to 19 residues.

This chain links TRBV7-9 with TRBJ1-1; D ambiguous. V lost 2 bases to trimming and J lost 6 bases, with 16 bases between them. From germline, CDR1 is SEHNR and CDR2 FQNEAQ (reference sequence). This CDR3 is 15 amino acids long. This CDR3 reads CASSLFSQIGAEAFF. The CDR3 nucleotides read TGTGCCAGCAGCTTATTCTCTCAGATTGGCGCTGAAGCTTTCTTT. Supplemented by reference TRBV7-9 and TRBJ1-1, the full variable domain reads DTGVSQNPRHKITKRGQNVTFRCDPISEHNRLYWYRQTLGQGPEFLTYFQNEAQLEKSRLLSDRFSAERPKGSFSTLEIQRTEQGDSAMYLCASSLFSQIGAEAFFGQGTRLTVV.

This clonotype was seen a handful of times. The rearrangement joins TRBV5-5 to TRBJ2-2; D ambiguous. The CDR3 is 15 residues long. Germline V gives CDR1 SGHKS, CDR2 YYEKEE (reference sequence). The V and J ends lost 3 bases and 1 base respectively, with 10 bases between them. The CDR3 reads CASSSLHVNTGELFF. The CDR3 nucleotides are TGTGCCAGCAGCTCCCTACACGTGAACACCGGGGAGCTGTTTTTT.

The chain combines TRBV15 with TRBJ2-7, with 8 bases that match TRBD1. This CDR3 has 16 amino acids. The V and J ends lost 0 bases and 5 bases, in that order; junction bases with no gene match: 9. Germline assignment: CDR1 LNHNV and CDR2 YYDKDF (reference sequence). Here the CDR3 DNA reads TGTGCCACCAGCAGAGATACGGGACGGACAGGGCACGAGCAGTACTTC. Its translation: CATSRDTGRTGHEQYF.

This clonotype was picked up a small number of times. The chain has TRBV12-3 or TRBV12-4 and TRBJ1-2; D not certain. V lost 6 bases to trimming and J lost 4 bases, with 18 bases between them. There are 15 residues in the CDR3. CDR3 bases: TGTGCCAGCAGCCTTCTATTATCCGCAATCTATGGCTACACCTTC. Its translation is CASSLLLSAIYGYTF.

The rearrangement links TRBV6-5 to TRBJ1-6; D unresolved. From germline, CDR1 is MNHEY and CDR2 SVGAGI. The V gene lost 4 bases and the J gene lost 1 base, with 5 bases spanning the gap. The CDR3 length is 14 residues. The CDR3 DNA reads TGTGCCAGCAGTTGGCGGTCCTATAATTCACCCCTCCACTTT. It encodes CASSWRSYNSPLHF.

This clonotype appeared a few times. The V gene is TRBV12-3 or TRBV12-4, the J gene TRBJ1-5; 9 nucleotides match TRBD1. The CDR3 loop spans 15 amino acids. The V and J ends lost 6 bases and 6 bases, in that order; junction bases with no gene match: 9. Here the CDR3 reads CASSQQGALGQPQHF. The CDR3 DNA follows: TGTGCCAGCAGCCAACAGGGGGCCCTCGGTCAGCCCCAGCATTTT.

The chain combines TRBV5-1 with TRBJ2-5; 11 bases are shared with TRBD2. The CDR3 covers 15 residues. Trimming at V came to 7 bases and at J to 4 bases, leaving 9 bases not matched to a gene. Germline V gene sequence: CDR1 SGHRS, CDR2 YFSETQ. The CDR3, as DNA: TGCGCCAGCTACCCAACTGGACTAGCGGGAGAGACCCAGTACTTC. It translates to CASYPTGLAGETQYF.

J is TRBJ2-5 and V is TRBV12-3 or TRBV12-4; D is perhaps TRBD2 (5 bases). CDR3 size: 15 residues. V lost 2 bases and J 1 base, leaving 11 bases between the germline ends. The DNA of the CDR3 is TGTGCCAGCAGTTTAAACGGGGTGACCCAAGAGACCCAGTACTTC. This translates into CASSLNGVTQETQYF.

This chain links TRBV5-1 with TRBJ2-2, with no clear D. The CDR3 is 14 amino acids. V was cut by 2 bases and J by 4 bases, with 9 bases left in between. The germline gives CDR1 SGHRS, CDR2 YFSETQ. CDR3 sequence (DNA): TGCGCCAGCAGCTTCACAGTCTCCACCGGGGAGCTGTTTTTT. This translates into CASSFTVSTGELFF.

CDR3 bases: TGTGCCAGCAGCTTCCAGATCAGAAGCGTCCAAGAGACCCAGTACTTC. Encoded protein: CASSFQIRSVQETQYF. This rearrangement joins TRBV13 to TRBJ2-5; D gene ambiguous. From germline, CDR1 is PRHDT and CDR2 FYEKMQ (reference sequence). The CDR3 has 16 residues. The V and J ends lost 3 bases and 1 base respectively, with 15 bases between them.

This clonotype was seen only a few times. V is TRBV29-1 and J is TRBJ1-4, with D possibly matching TRBD1 (6 bases). CDR3 size: 12 residues. Germline V gene sequence: CDR1 SQVTM, CDR2 ANQGSEA. Trimming pared 5 bases from V and 7 bases from J, leaving 11 bases between. Written as DNA, the CDR3 is TGCAGCGTTTCAGGGGACGGTGAAAAACTGTTTTTT. Its translation: CSVSGDGEKLFF.

This clonotype was counted a few times. The rearrangement links TRBV5-1 to TRBJ1-1; D unresolved. The CDR3 has 13 amino acids. The germline CDR1 and CDR2 sequences are SGHRS and YFSETQ. The V and J ends lost 0 bases and 5 bases respectively, with 8 bases between them. As DNA, the CDR3 is TGCGCCAGCAGCTTGGGCCTGGGGACTGAAGCTTTCTTT. Amino acid sequence: CASSLGLGTEAFF.

The rearrangement uses TRBV2 and TRBJ2-6, with 7 bases lining up with TRBD1. The CDR3 runs 18 residues. CDR1 SNHLY and CDR2 FYNNEI come from the germline V gene. V shed 6 bases and J 0 bases; nucleotides not matched to a gene: 11. CDR3 loop: CASRMDRRPFSGANVLTF. DNA for the CDR3: TGTGCCAGCAGGATGGACAGGCGCCCCTTCTCTGGGGCCAACGTCCTGACTTTC. Full variable domain (outside the CDR3, taken from reference TRBV2 and TRBJ2-6): EPEVTQTPSHQVTQMGQEVILRCVPISNHLYFYWYRQILGQKVEFLVSFYNNEISEKSEIFDDQFSVERPDGSNFTLKIRSTKLEDSAMYFCASRMDRRPFSGANVLTFGAGSRLTVL.

This clonotype appeared many times. The J gene is TRBJ1-5, the V gene TRBV20-1; 9 bases align to TRBD1. Germline V gene sequence: CDR1 DFQATT, CDR2 SNEGSKA (reference sequence). The CDR3 totals 13 residues. The V and J ends lost 6 bases and 6 bases, in that order; junction bases with no gene match: 6. The CDR3 DNA follows: TGCAGTGCCCGGACAGGGGTGGGTCAGCCCCAGCATTTT. This codes for CSARTGVGQPQHF.

The rearrangement uses TRBV11-2 and TRBJ2-6; D ambiguous. Trimming took off 5 bases at V and 0 bases at J, with 20 bases between the two ends. The CDR3 is 19 amino acids. CDR1 is SGHAT and CDR2 is FQNNGV in the germline V gene. The CDR3 bases are TGTGCCAGCAGCGTAGTTAAAGGGTACTTCGACTCTGGGGCCAACGTCCTGACTTTC. Translation gives CASSVVKGYFDSGANVLTF.

Only a few counts were recorded for this clonotype. The chain carries TRBV12-5 and TRBJ2-7; the D call may be TRBD1 or TRBD2 (5 bases each). The V gene's germline CDR1 is LGHNT and CDR2 FRNRAP. V was trimmed by 3 bases and J by 2 bases, leaving 11 bases between them. The CDR3 consists of 14 residues. Here the CDR3 DNA reads TGTGCTAGTGGTTTCGGGGCCCGAACCTACGAGCAGTACTTC. This gives the protein CASGFGARTYEQYF. Full variable domain (missing parts from reference TRBV12-5 and TRBJ2-7): DARVTQTPRHKVTEMGQEVTMRCQPILGHNTVFWYRQTMMQGLELLAYFRNRAPLDDSGMPKDRFSAEMPDATLATLKIQPSEPRDSAVYFCASGFGARTYEQYFGPGTRLTVT.

This clonotype was detected a few times. V usage is TRBV9 and J usage is TRBJ2-3, with TRBD2 as a possible D gene (5 bases). The CDR3 sequence is 17 residues long. Between the trimmed V and J ends, which lost 3 bases and 3 bases, there was a span of 20 bases. CDR1 is SGDLS, CDR2 YYNGEE, per germline. The DNA for the CDR3 is TGTGCCAGCAGCGCGGACTCGGCGGGTTTATTGACAGATACGCAGTATTTT. Encoded protein: CASSADSAGLLTDTQYF.

This clonotype was found a few times. This rearrangement joins TRBV3-1 to TRBJ2-7, with 11 bases aligning to TRBD1. The junction had 15 bases not matched to a gene; V was cut back by 3 bases and J by 2 bases. The CDR3 loop spans 19 amino acids. Germline loops: CDR1 LGHDT, CDR2 YNNKEL (reference sequence). The CDR3 DNA sequence: TGTGCCAGCAGCCAGGTACCCGGGACAGGGGGGACCGGGCCCTACGAGCAGTACTTC. This encodes CASSQVPGTGGTGPYEQYF.